The 28 T cell receptor beta chains listed next were all sequenced from one sample in a study of CD8 T cells in ankylosing spondylitis (dated by TCRdb to the late 2010s). Findings and caveats that apply to the study as a whole: A TCR beta motif made up of 7 to 9 highly homologous amino acid variants appeared to be characteristic of blood from ankylosing spondylitis patients.

These receptors have no known antigen. Receptor libraries were prepared by 5' RACE. The data were produced on an Illumina HiSeq 2500. TCRdb reworked the public reads: Q25 trimming with fastp, MiXCR clone assembly, productive beta chains retained. Rows merge per CDR3 protein into single entries with the most common DNA and genes. The table for this sample lists 800,000 to 900,000 distinct CDR3 sequences; about 12% of them were counted only once. 0.51% of the sample goes to the ten largest clones. Material: blood, either unsorted or a sorted T cell fraction (not recorded which). These TCRs come from a male donor with ankylosing spondylitis.

This chain connects TRBV20-1 to TRBJ1-4, with a possible D match to TRBD1 (5 bases). The CDR3 has 15 amino acids. CDR1 is DFQATT, CDR2 SNEGSKA, per germline (reference sequence). Deletions cut 6 bases from V and 2 bases from J, with 16 bases between. The CDR3 DNA reads as TGCAGTGCCCCGAGGGGTACGGCTACTAATGAAAAACTGTTTTTT. Amino acid sequence: CSAPRGTATNEKLFF.

This sequence joins TRBV7-2 and TRBJ2-1; 8 bases are shared with TRBD2. The CDR3 runs to 16 residues. With V trimmed by 5 bases and J by 6 bases, 12 bases remained unmatched. The V gene's germline CDR1 is SGHTA and CDR2 FQGNSA. Here the CDR3 DNA reads TGTGCCAGCAGCGGCCAGCGGGGGCTCCCTTTCAATGAGCAGTTCTTC. Its protein is CASSGQRGLPFNEQFF.

The V call is TRBV20-1, the J call TRBJ1-1; TRBD1 aligns across 7 bases. V shed 6 bases and J 8 bases; nucleotides not matched to a gene: 12. The CDR3 runs to 13 residues. Germline V gene sequence: CDR1 DFQATT, CDR2 SNEGSKA (reference sequence). In nucleotides, the CDR3 is TGCAGTGCCCGAGACAGGGTTGTGGCCGAAGCTTTCTTT. The encoded protein is CSARDRVVAEAFF.

The CDR3 sequence: CSVIQGVGGELFF. The CDR3 DNA reads as TGCAGCGTCATACAGGGTGTTGGCGGGGAGCTGTTTTTT. The V gene is TRBV29-1, the J gene TRBJ2-2; tentative D call: TRBD1 (6 bases). This CDR3 spans 13 amino acids. The ends were cut back, 6 bases at V and 7 bases at J, with 15 bases in the middle. CDR1 and CDR2 (germline): SQVTM, ANQGSEA.

The table lists this clonotype with a few counts. The gene calls are TRBV20-1 and TRBJ2-3; no clear D. Germline assignment: CDR1 DFQATT and CDR2 SNEGSKA (reference sequence). The CDR3 spans 14 residues. V lost 3 bases, J lost 1 base, and 11 bases lay in between. The CDR3 loop is CSASKTRGTDTQYF. The CDR3 region has the DNA TGCAGTGCTAGCAAAACCCGGGGCACAGATACGCAGTATTTT.

This clonotype was seen many times. V is TRBV20-1 and J is TRBJ1-6; D possibly corresponds to TRBD1 (5 bases). The V gene lost 4 bases and the J gene lost 18 bases, with 22 bases spanning the gap. Germline assignment: CDR1 DFQATT and CDR2 SNEGSKA (reference sequence). This CDR3 spans 13 amino acids. CDR3 bases: TGCAGTGCTATAGGGATGCCAGGGATAAGTGCCCACTTT. The encoded protein is CSAIGMPGISAHF.

This chain uses TRBV6-5 with TRBJ1-1; no definite D call. CDR3 length: 12 amino acids. Trimming removed 9 bases at V and 0 bases at J, with 8 bases between. CDR1 and CDR2 from the germline V gene are MNHEY and SVGAGI. The CDR3: CASLSVNTEAFF. The CDR3 DNA reads as TGTGCCAGTCTCTCAGTGAACACTGAAGCTTTCTTT.

CDR3 sequence reads: CASRERQRVGDTQYF. The CDR3 region has the DNA TGTGCCAGCAGAGAACGCCAGCGGGTAGGAGATACGCAGTATTTT. The gene calls are TRBV2 and TRBJ2-3; maybe TRBD2 (6 bases). The CDR3 loop spans 15 amino acids. V dropped 6 bases and J dropped 5 bases, with 18 bases sitting between them. CDR1 and CDR2 (germline): SNHLY, FYNNEI.

The V gene is TRBV2, the J gene TRBJ1-1; D is ambiguous. Germline loops: CDR1 SNHLY, CDR2 FYNNEI. The V gene lost 4 bases and the J gene lost 1 base, with 7 bases spanning the gap. This CDR3 has 13 amino acids. In nucleotides, the CDR3 is TGTGCCAGCAGTGGATGGGCGAACACTGAAGCTTTCTTT. This codes for CASSGWANTEAFF.

This clonotype was seen ten or more times. The chain couples TRBV29-1 to TRBJ2-1; 8 positions agree with TRBD2. The CDR3 is 15 amino acids. In germline, CDR1 is SQVTM, CDR2 ANQGSEA. The V gene end was trimmed by 7 bases and the J gene end by 3 bases; junction bases not matched to a gene: 11. This chain's CDR3 is CSGGSGVLHYNEQFF. As DNA, the CDR3 is TGCAGCGGTGGTAGCGGGGTCTTACACTACAATGAGCAGTTCTTC.

This clonotype has a handful of counts. CDR3 protein: CSVLLGPGNTIYF. DNA for the CDR3: TGCAGCGTCCTTTTGGGTCCTGGAAACACCATATATTTT. The chain uses TRBV29-1 and TRBJ1-3; D is unresolved. The CDR3 totals 13 residues. Germline V gene sequence: CDR1 SQVTM, CDR2 ANQGSEA. Trimming took 6 bases from V and 2 from J, leaving 11 bases between them.

This chain joins TRBV5-1 and TRBJ2-7, with 7 bases matching TRBD2. The CDR3 consists of 16 residues. Unmatched junction bases numbered 12, after V lost 1 base and J lost 5 bases. CDR1 is SGHRS and CDR2 is YFSETQ in the germline V gene. CDR3 nucleotides: TGCGCCAGCAGCTTGCCCGGGACTACGGGGATGCACGAGCAGTACTTC. This gives the protein CASSLPGTTGMHEQYF.

This clonotype was counted a few times. The rearrangement joins TRBV20-1 to TRBJ2-7; TRBD2 matches 10 bases. V lost 3 bases and J lost 4; bases outside the gene matches: 6. CDR3 length: 14 amino acids. Per germline, CDR1 DFQATT and CDR2 SNEGSKA (reference sequence). The CDR3 coding sequence is TGCAGTGCTAGGATAGCGGGAGGTTGGTACGAGCAGTACTTC. It specifies CSARIAGGWYEQYF.

This clonotype was picked up many times. This sequence joins TRBV6-1 and TRBJ1-3, with unresolved D. Trimming took off 5 bases at V and 0 bases at J, with 5 bases between the two ends. Germline V CDR1 and CDR2: MNHNS, SASEGT. This CDR3 spans 13 amino acids. In nucleotides, the CDR3 is TGTGCCAGCAGTATTATCTCTGGAAACACCATATATTTT. This gives the protein CASSIISGNTIYF.

The rearrangement links TRBV29-1 to TRBJ2-1, with unresolved D. This CDR3 has 15 amino acids. With 4 bases removed from V and 2 bases from J, the gap between germline ends came to 15 bases. The V gene's germline CDR1 is SQVTM and CDR2 ANQGSEA. CDR3 protein: CSVAFQLNPYNEQFF. CDR3 DNA: TGCAGCGTTGCCTTCCAGTTGAATCCCTACAATGAGCAGTTCTTC.

The chain links TRBV29-1 to TRBJ2-1; a weak D match, TRBD1 (6 bases). CDR1 is SQVTM, CDR2 ANQGSEA, per germline. V lost 3 bases and J lost 2, with 11 bases in between. The CDR3 runs to 14 residues. The CDR3 region has the DNA TGCAGCGTTGACTGGACAGCAACCTACAATGAGCAGTTCTTC. It encodes CSVDWTATYNEQFF.

This clonotype was detected many times. This chain joins TRBV7-9 and TRBJ2-5; no clear D gene. Per germline, CDR1 SEHNR and CDR2 FQNEAQ (reference sequence). The CDR3 is made up of 11 amino acids. V was trimmed by 7 bases and J by 4 bases, leaving 7 bases between them. The CDR3 region is CASTPLETQYF. The CDR3 region has the DNA TGTGCCAGCACCCCCTTAGAGACCCAGTACTTC.

The chain couples TRBV7-9 to TRBJ2-1; TRBD2 matches at 7 bases. The CDR3 consists of 13 residues. Germline CDR1 and CDR2: SEHNR and FQNEAQ (reference sequence). Trimming at V came to 7 bases and at J to 7 bases, leaving 7 bases not matched to a gene. For the CDR3, the DNA is TGTGCCAGCAACCCACTAGCGAATAATGAGCAGTTCTTC. Its protein product is CASNPLANNEQFF.

This clonotype was seen many times. The chain uses TRBV20-1 and TRBJ2-3; 7 nucleotides line up with TRBD2. V was clipped by 5 bases and J by 6 bases; unmatched bases: 11. This CDR3 has 14 residues. CDR1 is DFQATT and CDR2 is SNEGSKA in the germline V gene (reference sequence). The DNA of the CDR3 is TGCAGTGCTGACGGGACCTCACTAGCGGATACGCAGTATTTT. This encodes CSADGTSLADTQYF.

This clonotype has more than one count but fewer than ten. CDR3 in amino acids: CASSLNRAYGYTF. The CDR3 DNA sequence: TGTGCCAGCAGTTTGAACAGGGCCTATGGCTACACCTTC. The chain joins TRBV27 to TRBJ1-2; a weak D match, TRBD1 (6 bases). Germline-derived CDR1 and CDR2 are MNHEY and SMNVEV (reference sequence). The CDR3 is 13 residues long. V was clipped by 3 bases and J by 4 bases, with 9 bases between them.

This clonotype was observed at least ten times. CDR3 residues: CASGQGATQYF. In nucleotides, the CDR3 is TGTGCCTCCGGACAGGGGGCGACCCAGTACTTC. The rearrangement joins TRBV10-3 to TRBJ2-5, with 11 bases fitting TRBD1. This CDR3 spans 11 amino acids. J gave up 7 bases and V 11 bases, and 3 bases lay outside the gene matches. CDR1 ENHRY and CDR2 SYGVKD come from the germline V gene.

There are a few counts of this clonotype. This chain connects TRBV28 to TRBJ2-1; D not certain. V was trimmed by 6 bases and J by 8 bases, leaving 23 bases between them. The CDR3 is made up of 16 amino acids. Germline loops: CDR1 MDHEN, CDR2 SYDVKM. DNA for the CDR3: TGTGCCAGCAGGGGCTCTCAGGTGAGATGGTTGGATGAGCAGTTCTTC. Translated, it gives CASRGSQVRWLDEQFF.

J is TRBJ2-7 and V is TRBV12-3 or TRBV12-4, with D tentatively TRBD1 (5 bases). The CDR3 loop spans 13 amino acids. V was trimmed by 7 bases and J by 0 bases, leaving 10 bases between them. This CDR3 is CASNSGSSYEQYF. CDR3 nucleotide sequence: TGTGCCAGCAACTCAGGGTCCTCCTACGAGCAGTACTTC.

The V and J genes are TRBV7-2 and TRBJ2-7, with D perhaps matching TRBD1 or TRBD2 (5 bases each). The V end lost 3 bases, the J end lost 6 bases, and 9 bases lay between the germline ends. Germline V gene data show CDR1 as SGHTA and CDR2 as FQGNSA. The CDR3 sequence is 12 residues long. CDR3 sequence (DNA): TGTGCCAGCAGCTTCCGGGGACGCGAGCAGTACTTC. Its translation is CASSFRGREQYF.

V and J are TRBV20-1 and TRBJ1-5; TRBD1 agrees at 9 bases. V shed 3 bases, J shed 6 bases, and the junction held 6 bases outside the gene matches. CDR3 length equals 14 residues. Germline CDR1 reads DFQATT; CDR2 reads SNEGSKA (reference sequence). The CDR3 DNA reads as TGCAGTGCTAGGAACAGGGGGCCAAGTCAGCCCCAGCATTTT. This gives the protein CSARNRGPSQPQHF.

The chain uses TRBV20-1 and TRBJ2-7; the match to TRBD2 covers 10 bases. V lost 2 bases, J lost 7 bases, and 8 bases stayed unmatched. CDR1 and CDR2 from the germline V gene are DFQATT and SNEGSKA (reference sequence). The CDR3 totals 14 residues. CDR3: CSARKASGSGEQYF. DNA of the CDR3: TGCAGTGCTAGAAAGGCTAGCGGGAGCGGTGAGCAGTACTTC.

The chain joins TRBV20-1 to TRBJ1-1, with 10 bases that match TRBD1. The V segment lost 4 bases and the J segment 6 bases; nucleotides outside the gene matches: 8. Germline lookup yields CDR1 DFQATT and CDR2 SNEGSKA (reference sequence). The CDR3 spans 14 residues. The chain's CDR3 is CSANRPGTGAEAFF. The CDR3 DNA is TGCAGTGCTAATAGACCCGGGACAGGGGCTGAAGCTTTCTTT.

This clonotype was counted a few times. This rearrangement joins TRBV11-2 to TRBJ1-2; no clear D. The CDR3 length is 13 residues. The V and J ends lost 6 bases and 4 bases respectively, with 12 bases between them. Germline V CDR1 and CDR2: SGHAT, FQNNGV. CDR3 bases: TGTGCCAGCAGGCCAGAGGGTGGCTATGGCTACACCTTC. Amino acid sequence: CASRPEGGYGYTF.